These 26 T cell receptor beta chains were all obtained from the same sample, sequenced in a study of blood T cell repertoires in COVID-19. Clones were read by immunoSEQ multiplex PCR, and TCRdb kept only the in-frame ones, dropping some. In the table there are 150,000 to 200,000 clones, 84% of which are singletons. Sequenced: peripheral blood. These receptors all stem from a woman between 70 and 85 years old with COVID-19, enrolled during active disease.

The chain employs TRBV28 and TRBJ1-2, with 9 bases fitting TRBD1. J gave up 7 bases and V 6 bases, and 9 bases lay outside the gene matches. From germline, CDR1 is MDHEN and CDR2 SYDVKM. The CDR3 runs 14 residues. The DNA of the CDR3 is TGTGCCAGCAGCTCCGGGACAGGGTCGTTTGGCTACACCTTC. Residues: CASSSGTGSFGYTF.

The CDR3 DNA reads as TGTGCCAGCAGTACCTTTCGGGGTTGGAGTTCACCCCTCCACTTT. This gives the protein CASSTFRGWSSPLHF. The J gene is TRBJ1-6, the V gene TRBV6-5; D gene uncertain. Trimming took off 5 bases at V and 9 bases at J, with 17 bases between the two ends. Germline CDR1 and CDR2: MNHEY and SVGAGI. This CDR3 contains 15 residues.

In DNA form, the CDR3 reads TGTGCCTGGAGTGTTGGGGACAGGGTTAATGAAAAACTGTTTTTT. Its protein is CAWSVGDRVNEKLFF. The chain uses TRBV30 and TRBJ1-4; 9 bases map to TRBD1. The CDR3 is 15 residues long. J gave up 4 bases and V 0 bases, and 3 bases lay outside the gene matches. From germline, CDR1 is GTSNPN and CDR2 SVGIG (reference sequence).

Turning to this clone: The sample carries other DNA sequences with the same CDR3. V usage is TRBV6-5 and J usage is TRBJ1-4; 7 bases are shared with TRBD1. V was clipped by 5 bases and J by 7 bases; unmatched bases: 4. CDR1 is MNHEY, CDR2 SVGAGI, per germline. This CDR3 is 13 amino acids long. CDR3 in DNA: TGTGCCAGCAGTCGACAGGGCGGTGAAAAACTGTTTTTT. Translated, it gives CASSRQGGEKLFF.

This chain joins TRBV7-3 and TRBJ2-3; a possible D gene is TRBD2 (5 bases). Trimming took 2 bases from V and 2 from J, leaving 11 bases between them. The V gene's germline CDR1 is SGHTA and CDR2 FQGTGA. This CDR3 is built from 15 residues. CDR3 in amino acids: CASSLEGPPTDTQYF. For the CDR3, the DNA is TGTGCCAGCAGCTTAGAGGGCCCACCCACAGATACGCAGTATTTT. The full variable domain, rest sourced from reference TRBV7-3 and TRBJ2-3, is GAGVSQTPSNKVTEKGKYVELRCDPISGHTALYWYRQSLGQGPEFLIYFQGTGAADDSGLPNDRFFAVRPEGSVSTLKIQRTERGDSAVYLCASSLEGPPTDTQYFGPGTRLTVL.

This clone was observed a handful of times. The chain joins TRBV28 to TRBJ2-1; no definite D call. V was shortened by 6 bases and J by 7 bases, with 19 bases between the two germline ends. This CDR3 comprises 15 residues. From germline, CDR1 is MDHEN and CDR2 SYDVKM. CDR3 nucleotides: TGTGCCAGCAGCACCCAGCGCCCAGTAGGAAATGAGCAGTTCTTC. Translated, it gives CASSTQRPVGNEQFF.

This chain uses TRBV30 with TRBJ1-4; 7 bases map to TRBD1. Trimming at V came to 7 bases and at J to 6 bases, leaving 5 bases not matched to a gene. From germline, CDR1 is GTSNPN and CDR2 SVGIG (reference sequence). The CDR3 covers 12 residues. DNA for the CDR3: TGTGCCTTGGGACAGTCAGATGAAAAACTGTTTTTT. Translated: CALGQSDEKLFF.

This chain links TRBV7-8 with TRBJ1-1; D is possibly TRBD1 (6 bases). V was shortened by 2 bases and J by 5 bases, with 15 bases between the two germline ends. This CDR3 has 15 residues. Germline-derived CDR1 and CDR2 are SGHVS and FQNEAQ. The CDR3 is CASSLRGGQGTEAFF. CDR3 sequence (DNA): TGTGCCAGCAGCTTAAGGGGGGGGCAGGGAACTGAAGCTTTCTTT.

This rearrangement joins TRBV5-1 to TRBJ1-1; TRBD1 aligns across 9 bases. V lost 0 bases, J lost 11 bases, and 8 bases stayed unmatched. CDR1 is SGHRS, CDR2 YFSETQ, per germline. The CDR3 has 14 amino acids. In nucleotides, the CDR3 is TGCGCCAGCAGCTTGGACAGGGGGCAAATCGGGGCTTTCTTT. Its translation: CASSLDRGQIGAFF.

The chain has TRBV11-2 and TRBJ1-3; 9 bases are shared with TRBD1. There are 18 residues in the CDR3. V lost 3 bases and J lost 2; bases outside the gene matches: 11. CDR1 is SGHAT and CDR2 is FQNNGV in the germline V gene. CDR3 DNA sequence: TGTGCCAGCAGCTTTTTGGACAGGGGAAAAGCAGCTGGAAACACCATATATTTT. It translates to CASSFLDRGKAAGNTIYF.

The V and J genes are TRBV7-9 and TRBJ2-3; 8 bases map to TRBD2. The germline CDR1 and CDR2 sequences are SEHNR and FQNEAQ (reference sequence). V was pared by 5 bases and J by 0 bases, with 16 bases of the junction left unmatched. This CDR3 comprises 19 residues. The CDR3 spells CASSPRDGDSGISTDTQYF. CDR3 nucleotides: TGTGCCAGCAGCCCAAGGGACGGGGATAGCGGGATTAGCACAGATACGCAGTATTTT.

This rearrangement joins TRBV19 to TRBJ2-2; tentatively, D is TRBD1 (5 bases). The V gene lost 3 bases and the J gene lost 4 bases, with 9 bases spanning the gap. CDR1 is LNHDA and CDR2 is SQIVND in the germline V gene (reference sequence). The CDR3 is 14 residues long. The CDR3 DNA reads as TGTGCCAGTAGTATTCAGGGAATCACCGGGGAGCTGTTTTTT. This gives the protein CASSIQGITGELFF.

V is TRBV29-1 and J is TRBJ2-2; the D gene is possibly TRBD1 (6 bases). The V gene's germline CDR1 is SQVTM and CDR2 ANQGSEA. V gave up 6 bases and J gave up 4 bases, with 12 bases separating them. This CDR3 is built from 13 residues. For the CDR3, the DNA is TGCAGCGTGGGGGACACTCCCACCGGGGAGCTGTTTTTT. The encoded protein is CSVGDTPTGELFF.

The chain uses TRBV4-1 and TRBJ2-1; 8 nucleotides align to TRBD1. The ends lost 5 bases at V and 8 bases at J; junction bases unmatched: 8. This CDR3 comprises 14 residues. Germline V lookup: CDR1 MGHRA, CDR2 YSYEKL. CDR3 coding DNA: TGCGCCAGCAGCATTAGCAGGGGGCGAGATGAGCAGTTCTTC. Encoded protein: CASSISRGRDEQFF.

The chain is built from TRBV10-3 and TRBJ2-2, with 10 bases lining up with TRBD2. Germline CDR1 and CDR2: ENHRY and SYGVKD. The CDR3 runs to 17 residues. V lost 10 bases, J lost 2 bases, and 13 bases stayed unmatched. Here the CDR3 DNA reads TGTGCCACTAGGGGAAGGCTAGCGGGGGCAAACACCGGGGAGCTGTTTTTT. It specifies CATRGRLAGANTGELFF.

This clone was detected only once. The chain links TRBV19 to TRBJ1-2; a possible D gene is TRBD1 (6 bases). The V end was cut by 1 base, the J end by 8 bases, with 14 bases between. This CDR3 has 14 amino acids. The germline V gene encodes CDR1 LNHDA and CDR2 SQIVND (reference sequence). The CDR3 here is CASSIATGFRGYTF. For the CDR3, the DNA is TGTGCCAGTAGTATAGCGACAGGTTTTCGGGGCTACACCTTC.

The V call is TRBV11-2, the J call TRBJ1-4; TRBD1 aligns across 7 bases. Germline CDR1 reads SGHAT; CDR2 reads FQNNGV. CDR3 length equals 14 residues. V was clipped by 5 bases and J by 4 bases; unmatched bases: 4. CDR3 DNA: TGTGCCAGCAGCCCGGGACAGTATAATGAAAAACTGTTTTTT. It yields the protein CASSPGQYNEKLFF.

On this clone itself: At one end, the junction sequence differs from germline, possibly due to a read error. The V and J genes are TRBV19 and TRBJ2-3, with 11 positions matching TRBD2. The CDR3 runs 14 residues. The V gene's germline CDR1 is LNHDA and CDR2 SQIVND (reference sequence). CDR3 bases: TGTGCCAGTGGTATAGCGGGAGGGGCAGATACGCAGTATTTT. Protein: CASGIAGGADTQYF.

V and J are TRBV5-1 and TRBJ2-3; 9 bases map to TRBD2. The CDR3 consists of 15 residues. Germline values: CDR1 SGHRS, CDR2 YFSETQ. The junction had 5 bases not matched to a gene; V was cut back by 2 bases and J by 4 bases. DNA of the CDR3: TGCGCCAGCAGCTTCTCTAGCGGGGTGGCAGATACGCAGTATTTT. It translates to CASSFSSGVADTQYF.

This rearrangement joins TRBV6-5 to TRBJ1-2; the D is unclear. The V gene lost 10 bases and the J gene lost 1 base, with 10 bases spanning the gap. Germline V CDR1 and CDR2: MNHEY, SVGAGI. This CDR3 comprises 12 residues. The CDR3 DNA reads TGTGCCATCCGAGAGAATAACTATGGCTACACCTTC. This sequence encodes CAIRENNYGYTF.

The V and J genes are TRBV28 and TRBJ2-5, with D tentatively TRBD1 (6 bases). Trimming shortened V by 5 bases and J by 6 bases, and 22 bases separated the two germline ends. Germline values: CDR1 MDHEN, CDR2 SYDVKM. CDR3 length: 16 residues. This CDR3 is CASSAKNSGARKTQYF. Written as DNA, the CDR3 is TGTGCCAGCAGTGCCAAAAATTCAGGGGCTAGGAAGACCCAGTACTTC.

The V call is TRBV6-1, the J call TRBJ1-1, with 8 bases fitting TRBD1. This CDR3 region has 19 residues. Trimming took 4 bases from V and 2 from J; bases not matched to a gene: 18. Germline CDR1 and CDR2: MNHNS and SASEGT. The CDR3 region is CASSGTGRLSSGLNTEAFF. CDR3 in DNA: TGTGCCAGCAGTGGGACAGGGCGATTGTCTTCGGGACTTAACACTGAAGCTTTCTTT.

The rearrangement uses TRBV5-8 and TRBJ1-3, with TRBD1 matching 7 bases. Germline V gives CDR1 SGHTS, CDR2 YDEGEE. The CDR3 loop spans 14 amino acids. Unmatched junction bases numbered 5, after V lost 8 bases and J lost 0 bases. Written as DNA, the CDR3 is TGTGCCAGTTTCTACAGGGGCTCTGGAAACACCATATATTTT. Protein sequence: CASFYRGSGNTIYF.

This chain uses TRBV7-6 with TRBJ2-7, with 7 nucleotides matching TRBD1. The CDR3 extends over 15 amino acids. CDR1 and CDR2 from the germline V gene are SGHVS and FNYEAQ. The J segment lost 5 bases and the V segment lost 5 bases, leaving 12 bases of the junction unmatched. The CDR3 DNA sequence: TGTGCCAGCAGCCAACTCCCCGACAGGGTCAACGAGCAGTACTTC. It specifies CASSQLPDRVNEQYF.

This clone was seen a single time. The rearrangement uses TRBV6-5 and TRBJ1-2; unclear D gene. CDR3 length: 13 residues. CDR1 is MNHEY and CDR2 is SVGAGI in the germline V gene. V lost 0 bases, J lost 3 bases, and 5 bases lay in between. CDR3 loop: CASSYSPDYGYTF. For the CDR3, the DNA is TGTGCCAGCAGTTACTCCCCTGACTATGGCTACACCTTC.

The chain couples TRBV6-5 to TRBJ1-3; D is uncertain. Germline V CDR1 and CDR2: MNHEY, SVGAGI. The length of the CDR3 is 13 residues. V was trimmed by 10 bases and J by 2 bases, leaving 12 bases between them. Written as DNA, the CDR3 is TGTGCCACCTGGCGGGCCCCTGGAAACACCATATATTTT. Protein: CATWRAPGNTIYF.